The clone carrying this T cell receptor (beta chain) was counted between two and nine times. MiXCR was run by TCRdb on the 5' RACE reads, yielding one entry per CDR3 protein. The sample consists of about 430,000 distinct CDR3 sequences, 20% to 30% of them appearing once. This sample was taken from a study of T-cell memory formation after mild COVID-19. CDR3 size: 16 residues. The germline V gene encodes CDR1 SGHKS and CDR2 YYEKEE (reference sequence). V lost 1 base, J lost 4 bases, and 17 bases lay in between. The origin of this receptor is an adult woman who had mild COVID-19 (a few samples of this study predate the infection). Cell type and time point are not known. The chain employs TRBV5-5 and TRBJ2-5; D is perhaps TRBD1 (5 bases). Sequencing was carried out using PBMCs or a T cell subset sorted from them (not recorded which). This CDR3 is CASSLRRTGRGETQYF. Here the CDR3 DNA reads TGTGCCAGCAGCTTGAGACGCACAGGAAGGGGAGAGACCCAGTACTTC.